This T cell receptor (beta chain) was profiled in a study of blood T cell repertoires in COVID-19. Study-level background: Samples came from the United States, Italy and Spain, spanning acute and convalescent COVID-19. The cDNA or gDNA used as material had been derived from T cells, B-cell-depleted T cells, or PBMCs.

Germline CDR1 SNHLY, CDR2 FYNNEI. The CDR3 sequence is 13 residues long. The V and J ends lost 6 bases and 8 bases respectively, with 16 bases between them. As handled by the study authors: By means of reference gene primer amplification, nucleated cell counts were estimated. The method was immunoSEQ multiplex PCR; TCRdb's version includes in-frame clones alone and lacks a portion of them. From that table come the V and J calls and clone size; the DNA was used to work out D and trimming. The table has around 230,000 clones, roughly 80% seen once. The TCR was taken from an elderly woman with acute or convalescent COVID-19. This rearrangement joins TRBV2 to TRBJ1-2, with D possibly matching TRBD1 (5 bases). Sequencing was performed on peripheral blood. CDR3 in amino acids: CASRQTEPGGYTF. In DNA form, the CDR3 reads TGTGCCAGCAGACAGACAGAACCCGGGGGCTACACCTTC. The whole variable domain, filled in from reference TRBV2 and TRBJ1-2, reads EPEVTQTPSHQVTQMGQEVILRCVPISNHLYFYWYRQILGQKVEFLVSFYNNEISEKSEIFDDQFSVERPDGSNFTLKIRSTKLEDSAMYFCASRQTEPGGYTFGSGTRLTVV.